This TCR beta chain was identified during a study of blood T cell repertoires in COVID-19. For the study at large: PBMCs, B-cell-depleted T cells, or T cells provided the cDNA or gDNA that made up the material.

Using immunoSEQ multiplex PCR, the repertoire was profiled, and TCRdb retains in-frame clones only, with some absent. The sample has around 150,000 clones, roughly 81% seen once. The CDR3 runs 17 residues. V was trimmed by 3 bases and J by 6 bases, leaving 20 bases between them. From germline, CDR1 is LNHDA and CDR2 SQIVND (reference sequence). This clone came up once. Sequenced: peripheral blood. This chain links TRBV19 with TRBJ2-2; the D gene is possibly TRBD1 (6 bases). The sequence came from a man in his forties with acute or convalescent COVID-19. In nucleotides, the CDR3 is TGTGCCAGTAGTATGAGGGCAGGGGCCCGTTCCCCCGGGGAGCTGTTTTTT. Its translation: CASSMRAGARSPGELFF.